The 11 T cell receptor beta chains below were found in one sample sequenced in a study of CD8 T cells in ankylosing spondylitis. TCRdb reanalysed the 5' RACE reads using MiXCR and keeps one entry per CDR3 protein. The data hold 200,000 to 300,000 distinct CDR3 sequences, with roughly a quarter observed a single time. Sequenced sample: blood, either unsorted or a sorted T cell fraction (not recorded which). The receptors shown here come from a male donor with ankylosing spondylitis or in good health (not recorded which).

This clonotype was seen ten or more times. The rearrangement uses TRBV29-1 and TRBJ1-1; D ambiguous. Trimming removed 7 bases from V and 4 bases from J, with 13 bases in between. Germline CDR1 is SQVTM and CDR2 is ANQGSEA. The CDR3 is 12 amino acids. DNA of the CDR3: TGCAGCGCTGGGCGGGCGGGCACTGAAGCTTTCTTT. Its translation is CSAGRAGTEAFF.

This clonotype has at least ten counts. This chain connects TRBV12-3 or TRBV12-4 to TRBJ2-7; 14 bases match TRBD2. This CDR3 spans 16 amino acids. Unmatched junction bases numbered 3, after V lost 3 bases and J lost 2 bases. This chain's CDR3 is CASSLGTSGGTYEQYF. CDR3 DNA sequence: TGTGCCAGCAGTTTGGGGACTAGCGGGGGCACCTACGAGCAGTACTTC.

The sample holds many counts of this clonotype. This chain joins TRBV12-3 or TRBV12-4 and TRBJ1-1; D perhaps matches TRBD1 (5 bases). This CDR3 has 15 residues. V was cut by 6 bases and J by 3 bases, with 17 bases left in between. The CDR3 bases are TGTGCCAGCAGGGGGCCAGGGTCTGGGGACACTGAAGCTTTCTTT. Residues: CASRGPGSGDTEAFF.

This clonotype was seen at least ten times. The chain uses TRBV7-9 and TRBJ2-3; TRBD2 might be the D (7 bases). CDR3 length equals 17 residues. The V end lost 5 bases, the J end lost 3 bases, and 21 bases lay between the germline ends. The germline V gene has CDR1 SEHNR and CDR2 FQNEAQ (reference sequence). CDR3 sequence (DNA): TGTGCCAGCAGCCCCCCGTCGGCAGGGAGGGGGACAGATACGCAGTATTTT. It codes for CASSPPSAGRGTDTQYF.

This clonotype turned up a few times. The V call is TRBV25-1, the J call TRBJ2-1; 7 bases line up with TRBD1. J gave up 1 base and V 2 bases, and 5 bases lay outside the gene matches. The CDR3 runs to 16 residues. Looked up from germline, CDR1 is MGHDK and CDR2 is SYGVNS. Here the CDR3 reads CASSERRQGSYNEQFF. The CDR3 nucleotides are TGTGCCAGCAGTGAACGAAGACAGGGATCCTACAATGAGCAGTTCTTC.

This clonotype occurred a few times. The J gene is TRBJ2-1, the V gene TRBV6-5; the match to TRBD2 covers 7 bases. The CDR3 totals 17 residues. From germline, CDR1 is MNHEY and CDR2 SVGAGI. The trim removed 0 bases at V and 3 bases at J, leaving 8 bases unmatched. CDR3 region: CASSYSSVGGFYNEQFF. In DNA, the CDR3 is TGTGCCAGCAGTTACTCGTCTGTGGGGGGGTTCTACAATGAGCAGTTCTTC.

The chain employs TRBV20-1 and TRBJ2-1, with 7 positions matching TRBD2. The CDR3 spans 16 residues. Germline V gives CDR1 DFQATT, CDR2 SNEGSKA (reference sequence). V was pared by 6 bases and J by 0 bases, with 11 bases of the junction left unmatched. The CDR3 here is CSACERGPSSYNEQFF. The CDR3 bases are TGCAGTGCCTGCGAGCGGGGCCCGAGCTCCTACAATGAGCAGTTCTTC.

At least ten counts were recorded for this clonotype. The chain uses TRBV7-2 and TRBJ2-2; TRBD1 aligns across 10 bases. Germline-derived CDR1 and CDR2 are SGHTA and FQGNSA. This CDR3 region has 15 residues. After removal of 6 bases from V and 2 bases from J, the junction contained 3 bases not matched to a gene. The CDR3 region is CASRGQGSNTGELFF. As DNA, the CDR3 is TGTGCCAGCAGGGGACAGGGGAGTAACACCGGGGAGCTGTTTTTT.

The sample holds a few counts of this clonotype. Sequence at one end of the junction differs from germline and may be a read error. V usage is TRBV12-3 or TRBV12-4 and J usage is TRBJ2-7; D is ambiguous. This CDR3 is 14 amino acids long. The CDR3 sequence: CASSFLSDSSEQYF. DNA for the CDR3: TGTGCCAGCAGTTTTTTGTCAGACTCCTCCGAGCAGTACTTC.

This rearrangement joins TRBV6-1 to TRBJ1-2, with D tentatively TRBD1 (5 bases). The V gene lost 5 bases and the J gene lost 3 bases, with 13 bases spanning the gap. Germline values: CDR1 MNHNS, CDR2 SASEGT. This CDR3 has 14 amino acids. CDR3 sequence: CASSLRGEDYGYTF. CDR3 sequence (DNA): TGTGCCAGCAGTCTAAGGGGAGAGGACTATGGCTACACCTTC.

This clonotype has just a few counts. This chain uses TRBV28 with TRBJ1-1, with TRBD1 matching 12 bases. V gave up 5 bases and J gave up 5 bases; unmatched junction bases: 6. The germline V gene encodes CDR1 MDHEN and CDR2 SYDVKM. CDR3 length: 15 amino acids. CDR3 in amino acids: CASSPGDRGRTEAFF. CDR3 coding DNA: TGTGCCAGCAGTCCGGGGGACAGGGGGCGGACTGAAGCTTTCTTT.